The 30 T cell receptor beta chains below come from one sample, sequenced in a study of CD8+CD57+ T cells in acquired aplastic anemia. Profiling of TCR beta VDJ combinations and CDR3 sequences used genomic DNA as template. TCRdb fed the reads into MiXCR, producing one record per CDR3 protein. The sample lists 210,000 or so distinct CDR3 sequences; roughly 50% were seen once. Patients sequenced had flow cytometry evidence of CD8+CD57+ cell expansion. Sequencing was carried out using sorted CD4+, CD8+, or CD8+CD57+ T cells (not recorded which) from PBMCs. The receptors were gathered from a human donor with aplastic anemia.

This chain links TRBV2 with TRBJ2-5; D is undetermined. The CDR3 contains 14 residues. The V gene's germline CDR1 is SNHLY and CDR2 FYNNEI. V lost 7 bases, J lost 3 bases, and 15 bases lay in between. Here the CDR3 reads CASNERLPEETQYF. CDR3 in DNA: TGTGCCAGCAACGAACGGTTGCCGGAAGAGACCCAGTACTTC.

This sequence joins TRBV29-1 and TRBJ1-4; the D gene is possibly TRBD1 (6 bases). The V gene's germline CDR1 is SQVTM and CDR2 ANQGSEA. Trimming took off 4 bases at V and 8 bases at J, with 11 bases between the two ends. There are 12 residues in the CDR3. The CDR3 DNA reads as TGCAGCGTTGCAGGGGTGGGAGAAAAACTGTTTTTT. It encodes CSVAGVGEKLFF.

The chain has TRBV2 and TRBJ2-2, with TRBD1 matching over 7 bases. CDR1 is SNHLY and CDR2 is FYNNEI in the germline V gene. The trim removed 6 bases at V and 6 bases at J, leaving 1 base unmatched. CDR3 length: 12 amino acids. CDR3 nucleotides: TGTGCCAGCAGCGGGACAGCCGGGGAGCTGTTTTTT. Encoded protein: CASSGTAGELFF. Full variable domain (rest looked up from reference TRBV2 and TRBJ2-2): EPEVTQTPSHQVTQMGQEVILRCVPISNHLYFYWYRQILGQKVEFLVSFYNNEISEKSEIFDDQFSVERPDGSNFTLKIRSTKLEDSAMYFCASSGTAGELFFGEGSRLTVL.

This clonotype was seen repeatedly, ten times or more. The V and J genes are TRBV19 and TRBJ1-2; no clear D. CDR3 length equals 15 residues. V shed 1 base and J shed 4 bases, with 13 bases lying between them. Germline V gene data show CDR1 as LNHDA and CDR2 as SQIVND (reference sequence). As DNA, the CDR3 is TGTGCCAGTAGTATAGGGGAGGCGTTCCTCTATGGCTACACCTTC. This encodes CASSIGEAFLYGYTF.

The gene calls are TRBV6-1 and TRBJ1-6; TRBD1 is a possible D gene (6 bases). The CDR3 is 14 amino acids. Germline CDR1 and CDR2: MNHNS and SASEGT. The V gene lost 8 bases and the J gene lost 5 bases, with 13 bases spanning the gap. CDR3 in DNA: TGTGCCAGCGATCGGGACACAAATAATTCACCCCTCCACTTT. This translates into CASDRDTNNSPLHF.

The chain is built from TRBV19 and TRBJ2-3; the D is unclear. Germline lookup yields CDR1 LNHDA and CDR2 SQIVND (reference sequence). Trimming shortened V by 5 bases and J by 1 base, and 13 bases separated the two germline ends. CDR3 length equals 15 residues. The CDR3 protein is CASSPRPGRTDTQYF. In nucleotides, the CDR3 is TGTGCCAGTAGTCCGCGGCCGGGCCGCACAGATACGCAGTATTTT. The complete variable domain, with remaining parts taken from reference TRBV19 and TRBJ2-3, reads DGGITQSPKYLFRKEGQNVTLSCEQNLNHDAMYWYRQDPGQGLRLIYYSQIVNDFQKGDIAEGYSVSREKKESFPLTVTSAQKNPTAFYLCASSPRPGRTDTQYFGPGTRLTVL.

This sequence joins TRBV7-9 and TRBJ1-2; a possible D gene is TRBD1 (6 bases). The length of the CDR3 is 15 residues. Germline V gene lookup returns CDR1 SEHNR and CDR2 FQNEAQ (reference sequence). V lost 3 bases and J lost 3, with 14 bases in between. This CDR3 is CASSFTGSEHYGYTF. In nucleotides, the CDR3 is TGTGCCAGCAGCTTTACAGGGAGTGAGCACTATGGCTACACCTTC.

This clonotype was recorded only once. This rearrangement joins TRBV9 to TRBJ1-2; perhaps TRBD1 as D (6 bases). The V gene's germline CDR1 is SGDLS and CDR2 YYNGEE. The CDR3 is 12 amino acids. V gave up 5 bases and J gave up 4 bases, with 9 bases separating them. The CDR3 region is CASSGGPYGYTF. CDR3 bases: TGTGCCAGCAGTGGGGGCCCCTATGGCTACACCTTC.

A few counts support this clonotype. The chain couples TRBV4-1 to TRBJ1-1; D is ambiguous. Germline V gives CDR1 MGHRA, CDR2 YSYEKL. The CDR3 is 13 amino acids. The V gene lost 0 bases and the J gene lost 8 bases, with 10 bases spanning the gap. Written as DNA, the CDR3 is TGCGCCAGCAGCCAAGATTCCCAGCGCGAAGCTTTCTTT. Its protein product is CASSQDSQREAFF.

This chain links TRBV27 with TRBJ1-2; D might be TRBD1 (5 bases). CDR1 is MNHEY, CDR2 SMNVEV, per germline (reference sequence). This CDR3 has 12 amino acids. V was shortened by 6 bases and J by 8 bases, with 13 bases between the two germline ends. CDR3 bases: TGTGCCAGCAGGGCGGGGCTAAGGGGCTACACCTTC. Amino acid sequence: CASRAGLRGYTF.

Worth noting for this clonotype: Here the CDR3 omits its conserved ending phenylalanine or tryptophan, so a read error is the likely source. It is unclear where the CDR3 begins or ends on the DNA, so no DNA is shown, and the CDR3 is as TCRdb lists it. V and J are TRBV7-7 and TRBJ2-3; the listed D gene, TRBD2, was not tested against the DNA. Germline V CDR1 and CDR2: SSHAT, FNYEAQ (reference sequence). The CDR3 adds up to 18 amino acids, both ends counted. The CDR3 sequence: CASRCPGLAGEKHRYAVV.

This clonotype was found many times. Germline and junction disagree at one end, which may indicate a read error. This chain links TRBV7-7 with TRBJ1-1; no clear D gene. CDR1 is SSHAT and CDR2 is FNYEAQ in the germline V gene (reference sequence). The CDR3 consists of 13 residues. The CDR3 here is CASSLALNTEAFF. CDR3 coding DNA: TGTGCTAGCAGCTTGGCCTTGAACACTGAAGCTTTCTTT.

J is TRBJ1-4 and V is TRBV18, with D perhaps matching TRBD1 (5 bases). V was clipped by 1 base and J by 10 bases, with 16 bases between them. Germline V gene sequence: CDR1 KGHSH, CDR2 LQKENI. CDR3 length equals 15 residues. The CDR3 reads CASSPRGLRGGKLFF. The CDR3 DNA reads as TGTGCCAGCTCACCACGAGGACTGCGGGGGGGAAAACTGTTTTTT.

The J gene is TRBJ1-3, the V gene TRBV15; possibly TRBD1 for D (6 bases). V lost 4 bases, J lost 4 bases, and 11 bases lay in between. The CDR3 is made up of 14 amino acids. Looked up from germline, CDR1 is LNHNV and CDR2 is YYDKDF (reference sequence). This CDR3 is CATSIPGAGNTIYF. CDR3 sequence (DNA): TGTGCCACCAGCATCCCGGGGGCAGGAAACACCATATATTTT.

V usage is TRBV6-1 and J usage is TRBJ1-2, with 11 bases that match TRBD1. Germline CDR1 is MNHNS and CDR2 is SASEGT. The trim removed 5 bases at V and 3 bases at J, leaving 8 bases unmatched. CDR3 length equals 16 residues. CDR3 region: CASSYPLGQGDYGYTF. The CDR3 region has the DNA TGTGCCAGCAGTTATCCCCTGGGACAGGGGGACTATGGCTACACCTTC.

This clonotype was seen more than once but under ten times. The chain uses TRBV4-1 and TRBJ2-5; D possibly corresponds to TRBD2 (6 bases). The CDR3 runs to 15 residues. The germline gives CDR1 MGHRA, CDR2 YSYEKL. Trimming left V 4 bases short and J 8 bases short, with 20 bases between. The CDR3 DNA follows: TGCGCCAGCAGCCTCACCGGGACTGGAGAAAGAACCCAGTACTTC. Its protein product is CASSLTGTGERTQYF.

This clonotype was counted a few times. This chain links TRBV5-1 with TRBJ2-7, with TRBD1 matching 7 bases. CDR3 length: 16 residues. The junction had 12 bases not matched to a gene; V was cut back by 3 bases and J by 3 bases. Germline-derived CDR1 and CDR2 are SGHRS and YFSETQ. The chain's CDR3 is CASSSMTGQRVYEQYF. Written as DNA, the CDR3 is TGCGCCAGCAGCTCCATGACGGGACAGCGAGTCTACGAGCAGTACTTC.

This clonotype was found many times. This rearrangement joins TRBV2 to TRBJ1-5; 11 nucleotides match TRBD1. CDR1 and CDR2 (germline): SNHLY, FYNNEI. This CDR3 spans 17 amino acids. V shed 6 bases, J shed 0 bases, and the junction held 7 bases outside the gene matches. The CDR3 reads CASRRDRGMNSNQPQHF. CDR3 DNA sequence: TGTGCCAGCAGAAGGGACAGGGGGATGAATAGCAATCAGCCCCAGCATTTT.

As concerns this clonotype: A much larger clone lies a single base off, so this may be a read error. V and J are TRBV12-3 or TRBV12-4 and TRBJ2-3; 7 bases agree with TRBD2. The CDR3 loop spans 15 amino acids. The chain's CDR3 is CAGSSTRGVGDTQYF. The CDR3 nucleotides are TGTGCCGGCAGTTCGACACGGGGGGTTGGAGATACGCAGTATTTT.

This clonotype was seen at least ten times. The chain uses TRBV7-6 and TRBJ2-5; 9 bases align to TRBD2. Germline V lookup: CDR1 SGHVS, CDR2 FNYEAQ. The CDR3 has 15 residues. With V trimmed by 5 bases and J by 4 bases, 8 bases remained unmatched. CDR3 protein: CASSPGGGGRETQYF. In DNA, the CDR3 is TGTGCCAGCAGCCCCGGCGGGGGGGGGCGAGAGACCCAGTACTTC.

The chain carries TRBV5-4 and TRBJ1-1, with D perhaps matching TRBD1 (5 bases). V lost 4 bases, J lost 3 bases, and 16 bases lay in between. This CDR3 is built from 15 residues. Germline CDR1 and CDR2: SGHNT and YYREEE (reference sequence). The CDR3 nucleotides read TGTGCCAGCAGCGCCGAACTAGCGGGGGACACTGAAGCTTTCTTT. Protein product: CASSAELAGDTEAFF.

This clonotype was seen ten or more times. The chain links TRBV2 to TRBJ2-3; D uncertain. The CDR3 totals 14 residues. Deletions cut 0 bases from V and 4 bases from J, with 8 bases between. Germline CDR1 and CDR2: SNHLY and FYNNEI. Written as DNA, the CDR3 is TGTGCCAGCAGTGAAGCGAGTGGGGCAGATACGCAGTATTTT. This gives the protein CASSEASGADTQYF.

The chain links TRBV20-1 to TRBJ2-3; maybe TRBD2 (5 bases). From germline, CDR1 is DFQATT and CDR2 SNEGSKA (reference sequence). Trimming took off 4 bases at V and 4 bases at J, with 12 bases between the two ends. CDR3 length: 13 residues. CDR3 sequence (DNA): TGCAGTGCTAACACTCCGGGGTCAGATACGCAGTATTTT. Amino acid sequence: CSANTPGSDTQYF.

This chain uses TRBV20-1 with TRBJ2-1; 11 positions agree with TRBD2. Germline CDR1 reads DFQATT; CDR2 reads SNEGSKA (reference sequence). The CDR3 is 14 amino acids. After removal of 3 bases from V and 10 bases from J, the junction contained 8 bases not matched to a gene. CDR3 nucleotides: TGCAGTGCTAGTATAATAGCGGGGGGGCGAGAGCAGTTCTTC. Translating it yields CSASIIAGGREQFF.

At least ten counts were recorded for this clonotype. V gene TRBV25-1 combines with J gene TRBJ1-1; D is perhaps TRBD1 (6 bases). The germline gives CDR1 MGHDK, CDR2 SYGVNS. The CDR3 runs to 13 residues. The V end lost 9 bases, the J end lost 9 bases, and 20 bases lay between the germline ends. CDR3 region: CASRDLDRAKAFF. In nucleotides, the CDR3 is TGTGCCAGTAGAGATCTGGACAGAGCTAAAGCTTTCTTT.

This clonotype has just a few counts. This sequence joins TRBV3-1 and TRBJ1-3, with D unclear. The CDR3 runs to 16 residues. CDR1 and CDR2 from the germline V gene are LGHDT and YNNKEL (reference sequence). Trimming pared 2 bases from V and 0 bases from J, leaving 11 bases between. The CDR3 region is CASSQLLQSSGNTIYF. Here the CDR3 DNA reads TGTGCCAGCAGCCAATTACTACAGTCCTCTGGAAACACCATATATTTT.

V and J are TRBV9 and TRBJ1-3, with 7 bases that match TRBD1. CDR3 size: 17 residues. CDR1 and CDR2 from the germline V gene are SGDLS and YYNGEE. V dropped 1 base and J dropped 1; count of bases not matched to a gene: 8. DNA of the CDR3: TGTGCCAGCAGCGTACCCCGGGACAGTCAGTCTGGAAACACCATATATTTT. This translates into CASSVPRDSQSGNTIYF.

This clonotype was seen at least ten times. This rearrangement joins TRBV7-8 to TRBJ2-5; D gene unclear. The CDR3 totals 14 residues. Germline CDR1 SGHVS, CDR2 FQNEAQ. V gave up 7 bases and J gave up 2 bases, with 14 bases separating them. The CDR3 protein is CASILGRAQETQYF. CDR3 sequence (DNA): TGTGCCAGCATTCTAGGACGGGCACAAGAGACCCAGTACTTC.

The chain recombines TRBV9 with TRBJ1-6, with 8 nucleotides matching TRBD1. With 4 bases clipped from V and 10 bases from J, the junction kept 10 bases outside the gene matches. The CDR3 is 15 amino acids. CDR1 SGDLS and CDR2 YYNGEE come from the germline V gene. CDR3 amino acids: CASSTGTGGGSPLHF. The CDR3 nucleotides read TGTGCCAGCAGCACCGGGACAGGAGGAGGGTCACCCCTCCACTTT.

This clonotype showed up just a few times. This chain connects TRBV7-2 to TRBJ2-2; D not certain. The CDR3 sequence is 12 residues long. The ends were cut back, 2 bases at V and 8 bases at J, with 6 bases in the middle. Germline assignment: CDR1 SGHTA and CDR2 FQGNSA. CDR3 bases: TGTGCCAGCAGCTTATCCTCAGGGGAGCTGTTTTTT. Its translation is CASSLSSGELFF.